Listed below are T cell receptor beta chains from one sample, sequenced in a study of cytomegalovirus exposure and HLA in healthy donors. Assay: immunoSEQ multiplex PCR; the TCRdb copy retains only in-frame clones and omits some. The profile covers about 190,000 clones, with about 89% appearing a single time and 1.3% taken by the ten largest. The material sequenced was PBMCs. The receptors derive from a man under 40 in good health and CMV-seronegative. Each CDR3 is given with its conserved first and last residue. Each record gives: D gene, clone size, V gene, J gene, CDR3 DNA, CDR3 protein. The D gene is left open where the match is weak. Clone size is not always given. Where it is, it says once, few, many or a class for expanded clones.

>TRBD2|-|TRBV4-2|TRBJ2-2
TGTGCCAGCAGACAAGCGGGGGTTGTGACCGGGGAGCTGTTTTTT
CASRQAGVVTGELFF
>TRBD1|-|TRBV5-6|TRBJ2-3
TGTGCCAGCAGCCTGTTCGGACAGGGAGGAGATACGCAGTATTTT
CASSLFGQGGDTQYF
>-|-|TRBV18|TRBJ1-1
TGTGCCAGCACCGGGGGGCGTAGCATGAACACTGAAGCTTTCTTT
CASTGGRSMNTEAFF
>-|-|TRBV27|TRBJ2-2
TGTGCCAGCAGTGTACAGGGTACCGGGGAGCTGTTTTTT
CASSVQGTGELFF
>TRBD2|-|TRBV7-8|TRBJ2-5
TGTGCCAGCAGCTTAGTAGCGGGGACCCCTCTTGGTTATCAGTACTTC
CASSLVAGTPLGYQYF
>TRBD2|-|TRBV4-1|TRBJ2-3
TGCGCCAGCAGCCTACAGACTAGCGGGAGAAGTCTAGGAGATACGCAGTATTTT
CASSLQTSGRSLGDTQYF
>-|once|TRBV7-9|TRBJ2-7
TGTTCCAGCAGCTACAGGGACGAGCAGTACTTC
CSSSYRDEQYF
>-|-|TRBV5-1|TRBJ1-2
TGCGCCAGCAGCAGGGGACACCAGTACACCTTC
CASSRGHQYTF
>-|-|TRBV5-1|TRBJ2-5
TGCGCCAGCAGCTTTAACCAGATGGAGACCCAGTACTTC
CASSFNQMETQYF
>-|-|TRBV27|TRBJ2-5
TGTGCCAGCAGTTTATCAGGCGGCAGCCAAGAGACCCAGTACTTC
CASSLSGGSQETQYF
>-|-|TRBV4-3|TRBJ2-5
TGCGCCAGCAGCCAAGGGGCGTCCGGGAACCAAGAGACCCAGTACTTC
CASSQGASGNQETQYF
>TRBD2|-|TRBV9|TRBJ2-5
TGTGCCAGCAGCGTAGTTGGGACTAGCGGGGGTGAGACCCAGTACTTC
CASSVVGTSGGETQYF
>-|-|TRBV18|TRBJ2-1
TGTGCCAGCTCACCAAACGACAGGTCTCAGAATGAGCAGTTCTTC
CASSPNDRSQNEQFF
>-|-|TRBV11-2|TRBJ1-1
TGTGCCAGCAGCTCCCTCCGGGGGGGCCGTCATGAAGCTTTCTTT
CASSSLRGGRHEAFF
>TRBD1|few|TRBV6-5|TRBJ1-3
TGTGCCAGCAGTTTGCAGGGACAGCTCTCTGGAAACACCATATATTTT
CASSLQGQLSGNTIYF